This is a list of T cell receptor beta chains from one sample in a study of vaccination effects on CD4 cells after COVID-19. These receptors' targets are unknown. TCRdb's table, derived via immunoSEQ multiplex PCR, lists solely in-frame clones and lacks some. The profile shows about 70,000 clones, around 77% of them singletons. The material was CD4+ T cells from PBMCs cultured without peptide, obtained before COVID-19 vaccination. These receptors all come from a human donor who received a COVID-19 vaccine. The CDR3 runs from the conserved cysteine through the conserved F or W.

cdr3_length	v_call	cdr3_aa
14	TRBV25-1	CASSAAGTTYGYTF
14	TRBV25-1	CASKGAGSLYGYTF
14	TRBV19	CASTPDIGRTEAFF
13	TRBV10-3	CAIMGSINTEAFF
13	TRBV2	CASSLTTADTQYF
14	TRBV30	CAWRTRQGNYGYTF
14	TRBV3-1/TRBV3-2	CASRRTGFRNTIYF
16	TRBV27	CASSTQRGPNTGELFF
16	TRBV5-1	CASSLGTSGHANEQFF
15	TRBV5-1	CASSLEVRTNSPLHF
13	TRBV19	CASSTGIQETQYF
14	TRBV7-2	CASSPWDSGNTIYF
17	TRBV29-1	CSDGTLALLGVNSPLHF
15	TRBV7-9	CASRFRQTGTDTQYF
15	TRBV2	CASSGGTGAYNEQFF
13	TRBV6-5	CASSPNRGTEAFF
13	TRBV6-6	CASRVRAKNIQYF
12	TRBV2	CASSGDSNEQFF
13	TRBV11-3	CASSLASTDTQYF
14	TRBV6-5	CASKRTATNEKLFF
13	TRBV6-6	CASKTGTPDTQYF
12	TRBV2	CASSGDRIRAFF
15	TRBV25-1	CASSLTGANTGELFF
16	TRBV10-2	CASSESIRLGANVLTF
13	TRBV7-3	CASQGSGANVLTF
15	TRBV19	CASSIDRGSQETQYF
15	TRBV6-6	CASSYYLAGDNEQFF
16	TRBV15	CATSRIGHGSNEKLFF
16	TRBV15	CATSRPGEGREEKLFF
14	TRBV3-1/TRBV3-2	CASSQGRGRKTQYF
14	TRBV5-5	CASSLGTGNQPQHF
17	TRBV10-3	CAISESGQGNGNQPQHF
16	TRBV3-1/TRBV3-2	CASSQKSRVSLNGYTF
14	TRBV19	CASSLPWEGGEAFF
15	TRBV24-1	CATSDTGTGNEKLFF
14	TRBV19	CASRTSGNTGELFF
16	TRBV7-8	CASSLFDSGNADTQYF
16	TRBV18	CASSPVLGDSQETQYF
14	TRBV27	CASSQRSLNTEAFF
15	TRBV27	CASSLQGRGSDTQYF
14	TRBV19	CASSIKQGDQPQHF
14	TRBV9	CASSPRESYDTQYF
14	TRBV2	CASRMGEVYNEQFF